Presented here are 30 T cell receptor beta chains from one specimen sequenced in a study of blood T cells in healthy people across ages. Alongside a J-beta primer mix, a sample-barcoded 5' primer served in a second PCR lasting 7 to 11 cycles. TCRdb passed the 5' RACE reads through MiXCR, listing each CDR3 protein once. The table includes roughly 1,500,000 distinct CDR3 sequences, about 31% detected once. The sample comprised blood. The receptors originated from a woman under 40 in good health.

Only a few counts were recorded for this clonotype. This chain uses TRBV2 with TRBJ2-7, with TRBD1 matching 7 bases. Germline-derived CDR1 and CDR2 are SNHLY and FYNNEI. Trimming at V came to 5 bases and at J to 3 bases, leaving 7 bases not matched to a gene. CDR3 length: 14 amino acids. CDR3 in amino acids: CASSNQGDGYEQYF. CDR3 in DNA: TGTGCCAGCAGTAATCAGGGGGACGGCTACGAGCAGTACTTC.

The J gene is TRBJ2-1, the V gene TRBV30, with D possibly TRBD2 on 5 matching bases. With 2 bases removed from V and 5 bases from J, the gap between germline ends came to 19 bases. Germline-derived CDR1 and CDR2 are GTSNPN and SVGIG (reference sequence). This CDR3 spans 16 amino acids. The DNA of the CDR3 is TGTGCCTGGAGTCCCCTAGGGCAGCGGTTACACAATGAGCAGTTCTTC. Encoded protein: CAWSPLGQRLHNEQFF.

The V call is TRBV12-3 or TRBV12-4, the J call TRBJ1-6, with D uncertain. Trimming removed 3 bases from V and 10 bases from J, with 16 bases in between. The CDR3 is 15 amino acids. The CDR3 DNA reads as TGTGCCAGCAGTTTTTTCGGCAGGAGGAGATCACCCCTCCACTTT. It codes for CASSFFGRRRSPLHF.

This clonotype occurred many times. The chain recombines TRBV6-2 or TRBV6-3 with TRBJ2-7; the match to TRBD1 covers 7 bases. The V gene end was trimmed by 2 bases and the J gene end by 1 base; junction bases not matched to a gene: 2. CDR3 length: 14 residues. From germline, CDR1 is MNHEY and CDR2 SVGEGT. CDR3 loop: CASSYLTGSYEQYF. The CDR3 coding sequence is TGTGCCAGCAGTTACCTGACAGGGTCCTACGAGCAGTACTTC.

The chain links TRBV6-5 to TRBJ1-5; D is unclear. The V and J ends lost 6 bases and 0 bases respectively, with 9 bases between them. Germline values: CDR1 MNHEY, CDR2 SVGAGI. The CDR3 length is 14 residues. CDR3 nucleotide sequence: TGTGCCAGCAGATCCGACAATAGCAATCAGCCCCAGCATTTT. It is translated as CASRSDNSNQPQHF.

This clonotype was seen only a few times. The chain uses TRBV5-1 and TRBJ1-1, with 8 bases aligning to TRBD1. There are 15 residues in the CDR3. Germline CDR1 and CDR2: SGHRS and YFSETQ. The V and J ends lost 0 bases and 6 bases, in that order; junction bases with no gene match: 7. Written as DNA, the CDR3 is TGCGCCAGCAGCTTGGGGGCCCAGGGGGCTGCTGAAGCTTTCTTT. Its protein is CASSLGAQGAAEAFF.

This clonotype was counted only a few times. The genes are TRBV3-1 and TRBJ2-7; no clear D. Per germline, CDR1 LGHDT and CDR2 YNNKEL (reference sequence). V was cut by 5 bases and J by 3 bases, with 17 bases left in between. The CDR3 length is 15 residues. The CDR3: CASSNLDWSVYEQYF. As DNA, the CDR3 is TGTGCCAGCAGCAACTTAGACTGGTCGGTCTACGAGCAGTACTTC.

The chain uses TRBV10-2 and TRBJ2-1; TRBD2 might be the D (7 bases). The CDR3 extends over 16 amino acids. Germline CDR1 and CDR2: WSHSY and SAAADI. V was clipped by 4 bases and J by 0 bases, with 13 bases between them. CDR3: CASSGEGDRSYNEQFF. In DNA form, the CDR3 reads TGCGCCAGCAGTGGGGAGGGGGACCGCTCCTACAATGAGCAGTTCTTC.

The chain couples TRBV15 to TRBJ2-1; the D call may be TRBD1 or TRBD2 (5 bases each). The germline V and J ends were trimmed by 0 bases and 7 bases, with 10 bases remaining between them. The CDR3 has 14 residues. Germline CDR1 LNHNV, CDR2 YYDKDF (reference sequence). This chain's CDR3 is CATSRDPGRNEQFF. The CDR3 region has the DNA TGTGCCACCAGCAGAGACCCAGGGAGAAATGAGCAGTTCTTC.

The chain combines TRBV27 with TRBJ2-7, with TRBD1 matching 10 bases. This CDR3 spans 17 amino acids. The V gene's germline CDR1 is MNHEY and CDR2 SMNVEV (reference sequence). The ends lost 7 bases at V and 2 bases at J; junction bases unmatched: 14. The CDR3 sequence: CASTRAAGTGVAYEQYF. The CDR3, as DNA: TGTGCCAGCACTCGGGCTGCCGGGACAGGGGTCGCCTACGAGCAGTACTTC.

This clonotype showed up just a few times. The J gene is TRBJ2-3, the V gene TRBV7-2, with TRBD2 identical over 9 bases. Losses at the gene ends were 5 bases for V and 6 bases for J; bases not matched to a gene: 15. Germline V gene sequence: CDR1 SGHTA, CDR2 FQGNSA. There are 17 residues in the CDR3. The CDR3 bases are TGTGCCAGCAGCACGCTAGCGGGGAGATACTATTCGGATACGCAGTATTTT. It encodes CASSTLAGRYYSDTQYF. The full variable domain, with the rest looked up from reference TRBV7-2 and TRBJ2-3, is GAGVSQSPSNKVTEKGKDVELRCDPISGHTALYWYRQSLGQGLEFLIYFQGNSAPDKSGLPSDRFSAERTGGSVSTLTIQRTQQEDSAVYLCASSTLAGRYYSDTQYFGPGTRLTVL.

Only a few counts were recorded for this clonotype. V is TRBV7-9 and J is TRBJ2-5; D unclear. Trimming stripped 1 base from V and 5 bases from J, with 11 bases between. CDR3 length: 14 amino acids. Germline CDR1 SEHNR, CDR2 FQNEAQ (reference sequence). The CDR3 coding sequence is TGTGCCAGCAGCTTAGTTGGGCTGGTGGAGACCCAGTACTTC. Translation: CASSLVGLVETQYF.

This clonotype was picked up a small number of times. V gene TRBV25-1 combines with J gene TRBJ2-5; TRBD2 aligns across 9 bases. The V segment lost 6 bases and the J segment 0 bases; nucleotides outside the gene matches: 2. The CDR3 extends over 14 amino acids. Germline CDR1 reads MGHDK; CDR2 reads SYGVNS. Here the CDR3 reads CASRTSGYQETQYF. The CDR3 region has the DNA TGTGCCAGCAGGACTAGCGGTTACCAAGAGACCCAGTACTTC.

The gene calls are TRBV20-1 and TRBJ2-6, with 10 positions matching TRBD1. The CDR3 totals 15 residues. The V and J ends lost 6 bases and 0 bases, in that order; junction bases with no gene match: 2. Germline CDR1 DFQATT, CDR2 SNEGSKA (reference sequence). Here the CDR3 DNA reads TGCAGTGCGGGACAGGGGAGCTCTGGGGCCAACGTCCTGACTTTC. Its translation is CSAGQGSSGANVLTF.

The chain is built from TRBV5-1 and TRBJ2-1; no clear D gene. Trimming shortened V by 0 bases and J by 0 bases, and 13 bases separated the two germline ends. The CDR3 consists of 17 residues. Germline CDR1 and CDR2: SGHRS and YFSETQ. CDR3 loop: CASSLAPSVSSYNEQFF. DNA for the CDR3: TGCGCCAGCAGCTTGGCGCCCAGTGTGAGCTCCTACAATGAGCAGTTCTTC.

This clonotype occurred once. The chain is built from TRBV9 and TRBJ1-2, with D unresolved. The length of the CDR3 is 14 residues. The germline V gene encodes CDR1 SGDLS and CDR2 YYNGEE. Trimming left V 3 bases short and J 8 bases short, with 17 bases between. The CDR3 here is CASSAQTDMVGYTF. CDR3 nucleotide sequence: TGTGCCAGCAGCGCTCAGACCGACATGGTGGGCTACACCTTC.

The chain recombines TRBV5-6 with TRBJ2-5; 10 nucleotides line up with TRBD2. CDR1 is SGHDT, CDR2 YYEEEE, per germline. The CDR3 loop spans 17 amino acids. With V trimmed by 2 bases and J by 0 bases, 7 bases remained unmatched. In DNA form, the CDR3 reads TGTGCCAGCAGCTTCTTTGGTAGCGGGAGGAACCAAGAGACCCAGTACTTC. It yields the protein CASSFFGSGRNQETQYF.

This chain joins TRBV4-1 and TRBJ2-3; 14 positions match TRBD2. Germline CDR1 and CDR2: MGHRA and YSYEKL. The CDR3 spans 18 residues. Trimming at V came to 3 bases and at J to 4 bases, leaving 9 bases not matched to a gene. The CDR3 reads CASSQGLAGATSADTQYF. CDR3 nucleotide sequence: TGCGCCAGCAGCCAGGGACTAGCGGGGGCCACTAGCGCAGATACGCAGTATTTT.

CDR3 DNA: TGCGCCAGCAGCAACGCCCCGGGAGCCAATTTTGAGACCCAGTACTTC. It is translated as CASSNAPGANFETQYF. This sequence joins TRBV5-1 and TRBJ2-5, with TRBD2 as a possible D gene (6 bases). Trimming took off 4 bases at V and 5 bases at J, with 21 bases between the two ends. Germline V gene sequence: CDR1 SGHRS, CDR2 YFSETQ. The CDR3 spans 16 residues. The complete variable domain, with remaining parts taken from reference TRBV5-1 and TRBJ2-5, reads KAGVTQTPRYLIKTRGQQVTLSCSPISGHRSVSWYQQTPGQGLQFLFEYFSETQRNKGNFPGRFSGRQFSNSRSEMNVSTLELGDSALYLCASSNAPGANFETQYFGPGTRLLVL.

This clonotype came up a few times. The rearrangement links TRBV5-1 to TRBJ1-4; D remains unclear. Trimming took off 7 bases at V and 8 bases at J, with 15 bases between the two ends. Germline V CDR1 and CDR2: SGHRS, YFSETQ. This CDR3 is built from 13 residues. CDR3 nucleotide sequence: TGCGCCAGCTCTGGGGTTTCGCGGGAAAAACTGTTTTTT. It translates to CASSGVSREKLFF.

In nucleotides, the CDR3 is TGTGCCAGCAGCCCTAGCCAGAACACCGGGGAGCTGTTTTTT. This codes for CASSPSQNTGELFF. V and J are TRBV9 and TRBJ2-2; D is possibly TRBD2 (5 bases). Trimming pared 4 bases from V and 1 base from J, leaving 8 bases between. The CDR3 has 14 residues. CDR1 SGDLS and CDR2 YYNGEE come from the germline V gene.

In this sample, this clonotype turned up many times. CDR3 bases: TGTGCCAGCAGAGGAGGGGCTCAGAGCTCCTACAATGAGCAGTTCTTC. It specifies CASRGGAQSSYNEQFF. The chain has TRBV12-3 or TRBV12-4 and TRBJ2-1, with D perhaps TRBD2 (6 bases). V was clipped by 6 bases and J by 0 bases, with 15 bases between them. This CDR3 region has 16 residues.

On this clonotype: This clone may be a read error of a much larger clone one base away. The CDR3 sequence is CAGSSDSHYEQYF. The CDR3 DNA reads TGTGCCGGCAGTTCGGACTCGCATTACGAGCAGTACTTC. The genes are TRBV6-6 and TRBJ2-7, with D possibly matching TRBD2 (5 bases). Germline V CDR1 and CDR2: MNHNY, SVGAGI (reference sequence). CDR3 size: 13 residues.

This clonotype was detected a few times. The CDR3 loop reads CASSVSSSGEKTQYF. The DNA for the CDR3 is TGTGCCAGCAGCGTATCATCTAGCGGGGAAAAGACCCAGTACTTC. This chain connects TRBV9 to TRBJ2-5; 9 bases match TRBD2. Germline assignment: CDR1 SGDLS and CDR2 YYNGEE. The CDR3 has 15 residues. V was pared by 1 base and J by 6 bases, with 7 bases of the junction left unmatched.

The chain carries TRBV3-1 and TRBJ2-7; TRBD1 might be the D (6 bases). The CDR3 runs 13 residues. Germline-derived CDR1 and CDR2 are LGHDT and YNNKEL (reference sequence). V shed 4 bases and J shed 2 bases, with 9 bases lying between them. For the CDR3, the DNA is TGTGCCAGCAGCCGCGAGGGGGCCTACGAGCAGTACTTC. It is translated as CASSREGAYEQYF.

V gene TRBV6-6 combines with J gene TRBJ2-5, with no clear D. The CDR3 has 11 residues. CDR1 MNHNY and CDR2 SVGAGI come from the germline V gene (reference sequence). Trimming stripped 3 bases from V and 12 bases from J, with 11 bases between. Here the CDR3 DNA reads TGTGCCAGCAGTTATGACGGTGTTAAGTACTTC. As protein: CASSYDGVKYF.

The J gene is TRBJ2-4, the V gene TRBV5-1; 9 bases are shared with TRBD1. Trimming cost V 3 bases and J 5 bases; bases outside gene matches: 6. Germline CDR1 and CDR2: SGHRS and YFSETQ. The CDR3 covers 15 residues. The chain's CDR3 is CASSSRQGVENIQYF. As DNA, the CDR3 is TGCGCCAGCAGCTCTCGACAGGGGGTTGAAAACATTCAGTACTTC.

This clonotype was counted between two and nine times. The chain employs TRBV15 and TRBJ2-3, with TRBD2 matching 12 bases. The J segment lost 11 bases and the V segment lost 0 bases, leaving 12 bases of the junction unmatched. CDR3 length equals 17 residues. Germline V gene lookup returns CDR1 LNHNV and CDR2 YYDKDF (reference sequence). CDR3 loop: CATSRDRLAGVGWEQYF. For the CDR3, the DNA is TGTGCCACCAGCAGAGATCGACTAGCGGGAGTGGGTTGGGAGCAGTATTTT.

V is TRBV20-1 and J is TRBJ1-5; D uncertain. Germline V gene data show CDR1 as DFQATT and CDR2 as SNEGSKA (reference sequence). The CDR3 runs 15 residues. Trimming removed 3 bases at V and 0 bases at J, with 12 bases between. DNA of the CDR3: TGCAGTGCTAGCATCCCAGGTTATAGCAATCAGCCCCAGCATTTT. The encoded protein is CSASIPGYSNQPQHF.

V gene TRBV6-1 combines with J gene TRBJ2-1; 8 bases align to TRBD2. The CDR3 consists of 15 residues. V was pared by 2 bases and J by 4 bases, with 4 bases of the junction left unmatched. CDR1 and CDR2 from the germline V gene are MNHNS and SASEGT. The DNA for the CDR3 is TGTGCCAGCAGTGAACAGGGCGGGAGGTACAATGAGCAGTTCTTC. It specifies CASSEQGGRYNEQFF.